This TCR beta chain comes out of a study of response to subunit inactivated influenza vaccine. Study outcomes and limitations: The authors put forward the suggestion that each seasonal influenza vaccination may bring in only a limited number of new T cells.

TCRdb independently ran MiXCR on the RT-PCR reads; one entry per CDR3 protein. The table lists approximately 520,000 distinct CDR3 sequences, approximately 16% of them singletons. The length of the CDR3 is 17 residues. V was cut by 6 bases and J by 5 bases, with 23 bases left in between. Germline lookup yields CDR1 SGHAT and CDR2 FQNNGV. Concerning this clonotype: Its antigen is currently unknown.

The chain employs TRBV11-2 and TRBJ2-1; perhaps TRBD2 as D (6 bases). The sequences come from CD4+ T cells sorted from PBMCs, collected about 24 months after vaccination. The receptor was isolated from a man aged 50 to 69 who received an inactivated influenza vaccine. For the CDR3, the DNA is TGTGCCAGCAGGGGTCTTAGGGGCGGGGTTCTCGACAATGAGCAGTTCTTC. Translating gives CASRGLRGGVLDNEQFF. The full variable domain, its missing parts supplied by reference TRBV11-2 and TRBJ2-1, is EAGVAQSPRYKIIEKRQSVAFWCNPISGHATLYWYQQILGQGPKLLIQFQNNGVVDDSQLPKDRFSAERLKGVDSTLKIQPAKLEDSAVYLCASRGLRGGVLDNEQFFGPGTRLTVL.